This entry lists 8 T cell receptor beta chains sequenced from one sample in a study of T cells in Graves' hyperthyroidism and ophthalmopathy. RNA transcripts served as the template for amplifying TCR beta CDR3 regions. HTBI primers were employed in a first-round RT-PCR of the TCR CDR3. MiXCR was run by TCRdb on the multiplex PCR reads, yielding one entry per CDR3 protein. Counted here are some 340,000 distinct CDR3 sequences, 12% to 15% occurring once; the ten biggest clones make up almost 35%. The material sequenced was blood. Every receptor here comes from a woman in her 40s with Graves' ophthalmopathy.

This clonotype turned up a few times. One end of the junction does not line up with germline, which may come from a read error. The rearrangement joins TRBV2 to TRBJ2-1; 9 bases are shared with TRBD2. Germline V CDR1 and CDR2: SNHLY, FYNNEI. CDR3 size: 16 residues. In DNA, the CDR3 is TGTGCCAGCAGTAAGTTAGCGGGAGAATATGACAATGGGCAGTTCTTC. Translated: CASSKLAGEYDNGQFF. Together with reference TRBV2 and TRBJ2-1, the CDR3 gives the full variable domain: EPEVTQTPSHQVTQMGQEVILRCVPISNHLYFYWYRQILGQKVEFLVSFYNNEISEKSEIFDDQFSVERPDGSNFTLKIRSTKLEDSAMYFCASSKLAGEYDNGQFFGPGTRLTVL.

In this sample, this clonotype turned up many times. V gene TRBV19 combines with J gene TRBJ1-5, with 8 bases identical to TRBD1. This CDR3 has 13 residues. Germline CDR1 reads LNHDA; CDR2 reads SQIVND (reference sequence). Unmatched junction bases numbered 5, after V lost 9 bases and J lost 4 bases. This CDR3 reads CASKDRVNQPQHF. In nucleotides, the CDR3 is TGTGCCAGCAAGGACAGGGTGAATCAGCCCCAGCATTTT.

This clonotype was found many times. The rearrangement uses TRBV6-4 and TRBJ1-2; D ambiguous. Trimming removed 6 bases at V and 3 bases at J, with 8 bases between. This CDR3 comprises 12 residues. Germline V gene sequence: CDR1 MRHNA, CDR2 SNTAGT. The CDR3 loop is CASSDKDYGYTF. The CDR3 region has the DNA TGTGCCAGCAGCGACAAGGACTATGGCTACACCTTC.

This clonotype was seen once. Since a much larger clone is just one base distant, this may be a read error. The chain uses TRBV20-1 and TRBJ2-7; 7 bases line up with TRBD1. With 3 bases clipped from V and 7 bases from J, the junction kept 12 bases outside the gene matches. The CDR3 runs to 14 residues. Looked up from germline, CDR1 is DFQATT and CDR2 is SNEGSKA (reference sequence). DNA for the CDR3: TGCAGTGCTAGGCGCGGAGCGAGACAGGGAGAGCAGTACTTC. Translating it yields CSARRGARQGEQYF.

This clonotype occurred many times. This chain links TRBV5-6 with TRBJ2-5; D is uncertain. Trimming cost V 1 base and J 5 bases, with 18 bases left between them. CDR1 SGHDT and CDR2 YYEEEE come from the germline V gene. The CDR3 is 16 amino acids. For the CDR3, the DNA is TGTGCCAGCAGCTTGTATAGGGTAGCCGGCGGTGAGACCCAGTACTTC. This sequence encodes CASSLYRVAGGETQYF.

This chain uses TRBV7-8 with TRBJ1-5; TRBD1 might be the D (5 bases). The CDR3 sequence is 16 residues long. V shed 5 bases and J shed 2 bases, with 16 bases lying between them. Per germline, CDR1 SGHVS and CDR2 FQNEAQ. The CDR3 DNA follows: TGTGCCAGCAGCCCCCGGGGGGGGGGTCGCAATCAGCCCCAGCATTTT. Its translation is CASSPRGGGRNQPQHF.

This clonotype was observed many times. The chain links TRBV24-1 to TRBJ2-7; perhaps TRBD1 as D (6 bases). The CDR3 spans 14 residues. Per germline, CDR1 KGHDR and CDR2 SFDVKD. V lost 3 bases and J lost 5, with 13 bases in between. Written as DNA, the CDR3 is TGTGCCACCAGTGATGACCCGACAGGACACGAGCAGTACTTC. Translated, it gives CATSDDPTGHEQYF.

This clonotype was detected ten times or more. The V gene is TRBV27, the J gene TRBJ2-7, with 8 bases fitting TRBD2. The CDR3 contains 16 residues. Germline V gene sequence: CDR1 MNHEY, CDR2 SMNVEV (reference sequence). The ends lost 5 bases at V and 3 bases at J; junction bases unmatched: 12. CDR3 sequence reads: CASSGGLGEQRYEQYF. The CDR3 DNA reads TGTGCCAGCAGTGGGGGACTAGGTGAACAGCGCTACGAGCAGTACTTC.